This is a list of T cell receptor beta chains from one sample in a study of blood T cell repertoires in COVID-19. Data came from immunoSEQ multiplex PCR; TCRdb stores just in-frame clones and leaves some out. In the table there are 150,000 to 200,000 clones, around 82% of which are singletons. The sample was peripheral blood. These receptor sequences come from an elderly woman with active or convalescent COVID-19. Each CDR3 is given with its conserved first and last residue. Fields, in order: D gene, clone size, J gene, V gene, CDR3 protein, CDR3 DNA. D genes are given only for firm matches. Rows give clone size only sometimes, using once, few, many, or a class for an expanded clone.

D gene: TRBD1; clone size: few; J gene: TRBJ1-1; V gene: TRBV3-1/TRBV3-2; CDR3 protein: CASSQRGHGAFF; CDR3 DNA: TGTGCCAGCAGCCAAAGGGGGCATGGAGCTTTCTTT
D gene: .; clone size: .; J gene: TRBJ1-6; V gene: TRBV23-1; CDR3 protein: CASSQITGGPSNSPLHF; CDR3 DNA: TGCGCCAGCAGTCAAATCACGGGGGGTCCTTCGAATTCACCCCTCCACTTT
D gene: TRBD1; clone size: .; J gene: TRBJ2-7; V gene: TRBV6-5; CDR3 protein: CASSRDRAGYEQYF; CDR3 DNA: TGTGCCAGCAGCCGGGACAGGGCTGGCTACGAGCAGTACTTC
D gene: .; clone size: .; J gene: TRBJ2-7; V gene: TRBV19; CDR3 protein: CASSIDLVKWGPAHEQYF; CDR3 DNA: TGTGCCAGTAGTATAGATCTGGTCAAGTGGGGGCCCGCCCACGAGCAGTACTTC
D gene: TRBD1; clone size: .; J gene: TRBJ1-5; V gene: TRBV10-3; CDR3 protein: CAISESNGQGNGNQPQHF; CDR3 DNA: TGTGCCATCAGTGAGTCGAACGGACAGGGGAACGGCAATCAGCCCCAGCATTTT
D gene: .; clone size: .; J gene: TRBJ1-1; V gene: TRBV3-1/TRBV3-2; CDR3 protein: CASSQVTAGARGNTEAFF; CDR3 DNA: TGTGCCAGCAGCCAAGTCACCGCAGGGGCTAGGGGGAACACTGAAGCTTTCTTT
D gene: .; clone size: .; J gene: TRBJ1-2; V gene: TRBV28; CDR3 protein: CASTQQGYGYTF; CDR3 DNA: TGTGCCAGCACTCAACAGGGCTATGGCTACACCTTC
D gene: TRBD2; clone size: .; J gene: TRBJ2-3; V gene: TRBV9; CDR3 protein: CASSVVGREDVDTQYF; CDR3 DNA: TGTGCCAGCAGCGTAGTGGGGCGGGAGGATGTAGATACGCAGTATTTT
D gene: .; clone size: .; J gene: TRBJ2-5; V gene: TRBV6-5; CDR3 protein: CASSYSYIQETQYF; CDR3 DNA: TGTGCCAGCAGTTACTCTTACATCCAAGAGACCCAGTACTTC
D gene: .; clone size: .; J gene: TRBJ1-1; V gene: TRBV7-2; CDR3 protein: CASSLRGARNTEAFF; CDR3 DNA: TGTGCCAGCAGCTTACGGGGGGCTCGGAACACTGAAGCTTTCTTT
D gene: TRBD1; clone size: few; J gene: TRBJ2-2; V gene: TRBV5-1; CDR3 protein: CASRQGAETGELFF; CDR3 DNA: TGCGCCAGCAGACAGGGGGCTGAAACCGGGGAGCTGTTTTTT
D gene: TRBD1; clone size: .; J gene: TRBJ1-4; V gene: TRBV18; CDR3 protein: CASSPDFGQGGPNEKLFF; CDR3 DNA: TGTGCCAGCTCACCGGACTTTGGACAGGGTGGCCCTAATGAAAAACTGTTTTTT
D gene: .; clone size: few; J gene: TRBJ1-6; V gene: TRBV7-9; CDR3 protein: CASSLVGDNSPLHF; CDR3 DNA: TGTGCCAGCAGCTTAGTGGGAGATAATTCACCCCTCCACTTT
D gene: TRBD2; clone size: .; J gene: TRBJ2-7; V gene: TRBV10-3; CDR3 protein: CAISPGTSGKVYEQYF; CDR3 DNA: TGTGCCATCAGCCCCGGGACTAGCGGGAAAGTCTACGAGCAGTACTTC
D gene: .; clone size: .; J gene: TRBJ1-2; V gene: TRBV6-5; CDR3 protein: CASSYQAFYGYTF; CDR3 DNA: TGTGCCAGCAGTTATCAAGCTTTCTATGGCTACACCTTC
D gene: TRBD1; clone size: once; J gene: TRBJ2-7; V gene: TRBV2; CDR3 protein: CASSDYRDRVSYEQYF; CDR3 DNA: TGTGCCAGCAGTGATTACCGGGACAGGGTATCCTACGAGCAGTACTTC
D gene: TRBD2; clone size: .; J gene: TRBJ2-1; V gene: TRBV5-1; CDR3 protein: CASYTSGTYNEQFF; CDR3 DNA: TGCGCCAGCTATACTAGCGGGACCTACAATGAGCAGTTCTTC
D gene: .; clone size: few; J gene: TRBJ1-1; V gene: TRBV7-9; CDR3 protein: CASSSYTGIGTEAFF; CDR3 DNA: TGTGCCAGCAGCTCTTATACAGGGATAGGCACTGAAGCTTTCTTT
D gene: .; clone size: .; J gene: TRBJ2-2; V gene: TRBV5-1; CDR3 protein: CASSLEGGPPTGELFF; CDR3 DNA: TGCGCCAGCAGCTTGGAGGGGGGGCCACCGACCGGGGAGCTGTTTTTT
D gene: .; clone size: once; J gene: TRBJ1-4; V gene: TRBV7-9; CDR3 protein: CASSSQGSREKLFF; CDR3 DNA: TGTGCCAGCAGCTCACAGGGAAGTCGAGAAAAACTGTTTTTT
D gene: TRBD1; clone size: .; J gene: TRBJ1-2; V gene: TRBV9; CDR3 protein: CASSQSAGTGYYGYTF; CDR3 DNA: TGTGCCAGCAGCCAATCAGCGGGGACAGGGTACTATGGCTACACCTTC
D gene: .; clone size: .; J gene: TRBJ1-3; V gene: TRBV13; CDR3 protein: CASSLLVGVSSGNTIYF; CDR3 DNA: TGTGCCAGCAGCTTATTAGTAGGGGTAAGCTCTGGAAACACCATATATTTT
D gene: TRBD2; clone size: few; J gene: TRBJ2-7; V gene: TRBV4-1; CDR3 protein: CASSQEGTSGAYEQYF; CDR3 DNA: TGCGCCAGCAGCCAAGAGGGGACTAGCGGGGCCTACGAGCAGTACTTC
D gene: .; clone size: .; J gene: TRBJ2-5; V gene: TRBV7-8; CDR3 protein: CASSLSQGGETQYF; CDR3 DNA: TGTGCCAGCAGCTTAAGCCAGGGGGGAGAGACCCAGTACTTC
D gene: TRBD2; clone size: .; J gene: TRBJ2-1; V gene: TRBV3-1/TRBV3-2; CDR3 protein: CASSPLVAGNEQFF; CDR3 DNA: TGTGCCAGCAGCCCCCTGGTAGCGGGCAATGAGCAGTTCTTC
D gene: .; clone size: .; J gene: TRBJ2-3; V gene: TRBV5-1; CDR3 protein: CASSLDSVSDTQYF; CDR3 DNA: TGCGCCAGCAGCTTGGATTCTGTTTCAGATACGCAGTATTTT
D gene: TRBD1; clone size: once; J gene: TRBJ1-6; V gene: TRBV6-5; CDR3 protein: CASSRDSVSPLHF; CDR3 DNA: TGTGCCAGCAGTCGGGACAGCGTCTCACCCCTCCACTTT
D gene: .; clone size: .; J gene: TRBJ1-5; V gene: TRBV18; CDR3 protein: CASSPPSRGYNQPQHF; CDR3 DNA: TGTGCCAGCTCACCTCCCTCCAGGGGATATAATCAGCCCCAGCATTTT
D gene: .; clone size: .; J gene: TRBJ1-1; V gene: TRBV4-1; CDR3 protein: CASSQLVIGRVRTEAFF; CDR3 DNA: TGCGCCAGCAGCCAATTGGTAATCGGGAGGGTTCGCACTGAAGCTTTCTTT
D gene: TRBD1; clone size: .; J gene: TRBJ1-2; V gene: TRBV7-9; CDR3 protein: CASSQTGGALSGYTF; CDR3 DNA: TGTGCCAGCAGCCAGACAGGGGGCGCCCTCTCGGGCTACACCTTC
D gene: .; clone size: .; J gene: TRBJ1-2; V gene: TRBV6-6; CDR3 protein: CASSRTGSYGYTF; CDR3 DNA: TGTGCCAGCAGTAGGACGGGGTCCTATGGCTACACCTTC
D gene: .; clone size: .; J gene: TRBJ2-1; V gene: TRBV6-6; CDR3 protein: CASRSHSGFPYNEQFF; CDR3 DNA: TGTGCCAGCAGATCACATAGCGGATTTCCTTACAATGAGCAGTTCTTC